This is a list of T cell receptor beta chains from one sample in a study of blood T cells in healthy people across ages. TCRdb re-derived calls from the 5' RACE reads in MiXCR, one entry per CDR3 protein. Altogether about a million distinct CDR3 sequences are present, about 51% being singletons, with the ten largest covering around 21%. Source material: blood. The origin of the receptors is a woman aged 55-70 years in good health. Each CDR3 is given with its conserved first and last residue. D genes are given only for firm matches.

V gene	J gene	D gene	CDR3 DNA	CDR3 protein
TRBV7-9	TRBJ1-1	NA	TGTGCCAGCCGTCGGGCGGTTTCAGACAACCATGAAGCTTTCTTT	CASRRAVSDNHEAFF
TRBV28	TRBJ1-2	NA	TGTGCCAGCAGTTCGGACCCCCGGGGCTGCACCTTC	CASSSDPRGCTF
TRBV6-5	TRBJ2-3	TRBD1	TGTGCCAGTAGGGACAGGGCCAGTGGAGATACGCAGTATTTT	CASRDRASGDTQYF
TRBV27	TRBJ2-5	TRBD2	TGTGCCAGCACCAGACTAGCGGGAATGGAGACCCAGTACTTC	CASTRLAGMETQYF
TRBV12-3/TRBV12-4	TRBJ2-1	TRBD2	TGTGCCAGCAACGGGCGGGGGAGGTCGGGATCCTACAATGAGCAGTTCTTC	CASNGRGRSGSYNEQFF
TRBV6-1	TRBJ2-5	TRBD1	TGTGCCAGCAGGCCCGGGACAGAAGAGACCCAGTACTTC	CASRPGTEETQYF
TRBV28	TRBJ2-7	NA	TGTGCCAGCAGTTTAACGGGAACTTACTACGAGCAGTACTTC	CASSLTGTYYEQYF
TRBV12-3/TRBV12-4	TRBJ1-3	NA	TGTGCCAGCAGCCCGAGTGGGTCTGGAAACACCATATATTTT	CASSPSGSGNTIYF
TRBV7-9	TRBJ1-5	NA	TGTGCCAGCAGCTTAGTTGGCGGGAGGGATCAGCCCCAGCATTTT	CASSLVGGRDQPQHF
TRBV7-9	TRBJ2-1	NA	TGTGCCAGCAGCCGGAACCGGGACGGCAATGAGCAGTTCTTC	CASSRNRDGNEQFF
TRBV18	TRBJ2-5	TRBD2	TGTGCCAGCTCACCACCCGGACTAGGAATTCAAGAGACCCAGTACTTC	CASSPPGLGIQETQYF
TRBV20-1	TRBJ2-1	TRBD2	TGCAGTGCTAGAGATACTAGCGGGGATTACAATGAGCAGTTCTTC	CSARDTSGDYNEQFF
TRBV5-1	TRBJ2-7	TRBD1	TGCGCCAGCAGCGTCGCCGGGACAGGGGGAGACGAGCAGTACTTC	CASSVAGTGGDEQYF
TRBV2	TRBJ1-6	NA	TGTGCCAGCAGTGAGGATATGTGGGGGGGATCTCATAATTCACCCCTCCACTTT	CASSEDMWGGSHNSPLHF
TRBV3-1	TRBJ1-2	TRBD1	TGTGCCAGCAGCCAGAACAGGGGTGGTGGCTACACCTTC	CASSQNRGGGYTF
TRBV6-5	TRBJ1-4	NA	TGTGCCAGCAGTTACTCGATGGGTTGGGGAGGGGAAAAACTGTTTTTT	CASSYSMGWGGEKLFF
TRBV20-1	TRBJ1-2	NA	TGCAGTGCTAGAGCTGTGGACACGAGCTATGGCTACACCTTC	CSARAVDTSYGYTF
TRBV19	TRBJ2-7	NA	TGTGCCAGTAGTATGCCAGGCTACGAGCAGTACTTC	CASSMPGYEQYF
TRBV28	TRBJ2-7	NA	TGTGCCAGCAGTTCCTTCAGGGGATTTCACGAGCAGTACTTC	CASSSFRGFHEQYF
TRBV6-2/TRBV6-3	TRBJ2-3	NA	TGTGCCAGCAGTTACCATTCCCAGAGACGATTCACAGATACGCAGTATTTT	CASSYHSQRRFTDTQYF